The T cell receptor (beta chain) described here comes from a study of OX40 agonist ivuxolimab in advanced cancers. The table came from immunoSEQ multiplex PCR; TCRdb's copy has only in-frame clones and leaves some out. The table records around 85,000 clones, 91% of them present only once. The study's findings and limits: Clonal expansion by week 6 occurred in CD4+ and CD8+ blood T cells (at 0.1 to 3.0 mg/kg).

Of note for this clone: Its antigen is undetermined.

Between the trimmed V and J ends, which lost 6 bases and 3 bases, there was a span of 18 bases. The CDR3 is 15 amino acids. The germline gives CDR1 SNHLY, CDR2 FYNNEI. J is TRBJ2-7 and V is TRBV2, with no clear D. This specimen consisted of CD4+ or CD8+ T cells sorted from blood, obtained in a trial of the OX40 agonist ivuxolimab. The receptor was derived from an adult with an advanced solid tumor such as melanoma, head and neck, liver or kidney cancer. CDR3 sequence (DNA): TGTGCCAGCAGCGTGAGCCCCTGGGCGATCTACGAGCAGTACTTC. Translation gives CASSVSPWAIYEQYF.